This T cell receptor (beta chain) was identified during a study of tumor-infiltrating lymphocytes in glioblastoma multiforme. By share, this clonotype counts as medium-sized. Its antigen is as yet unknown. Study results and limitations: The TCR and somatic mutation analysis included just one glioblastoma patient. Functional subtype sorting of these T cells was not performed.

Three nested ARM-PCR rounds with V-beta and C-beta primers built TCRB libraries. TCRB cDNA was made from approximately 0.5 ug total RNA. TCRdb processed the multiplex PCR reads anew with MiXCR; each CDR3 protein has one entry. The data contain about 13,000 distinct CDR3 sequences, roughly 70% of them singletons. Between the trimmed V and J ends, which lost 0 bases and 0 bases, there was a span of 7 bases. Looked up from germline, CDR1 is SGHDT and CDR2 is YYEEEE. The CDR3 length is 14 residues. The chain employs TRBV5-6 and TRBJ2-7; no clear D gene. The receptor was isolated from a male donor with glioblastoma. The sequenced sample consisted of brain tumor tissue. CDR3 bases: TGTGCCAGCAGCTTGGGACGGAGCTCCTACGAGCAGTACTTC. This gives the protein CASSLGRSSYEQYF.